The rows below give T cell receptor beta chains drawn from one sample of a study of T cell responses to AZD1222 COVID-19 vaccine. Generated by immunoSEQ multiplex PCR, the TCRdb table keeps only in-frame clones and is missing some. The repertoire holds some 120,000 clones, with 88% as singletons. This specimen was peripheral blood, taken on day 0 of MenACWY control vaccination. Source of these receptors: an adult in good health. The CDR3 runs from the conserved cysteine through the conserved F or W. D genes are given only for firm matches. The size of a clone is reported for some rows only, either as once, few or many, or as a class for expanded clones.

-	-	TRBV28	TRBJ1-5	TGTGCCAGCATCCAAAGGCCCAATCAGCCCCAGCATTTT	CASIQRPNQPQHF
-	-	TRBV27	TRBJ1-2	TGTGCCAGCAGTTTAATAGGGGGGGGACGTTATGGCTACACCTTC	CASSLIGGGRYGYTF
-	-	TRBV6-5	TRBJ1-4	TGTGCCAGCAGTTTTGCCAGCCCCAAAAAACTGTTTTTT	CASSFASPKKLFF
TRBD2	once	TRBV6-5	TRBJ2-3	TGTGCCAGCAGTTCGTCTAGCGGGCGGACGGATACGCAGTATTTT	CASSSSSGRTDTQYF
-	few	TRBV28	TRBJ1-6	TGTGCCAGCAGTTACCTGGCCCGGGGCCCCCTGGCGAATTCACCCCTCCACTTT	CASSYLARGPLANSPLHF
-	-	TRBV28	TRBJ1-2	TGTGCCAGCAGCCCTACGAAGGGGGGCGCGGAGGGCTACACCTTC	CASSPTKGGAEGYTF
TRBD2	-	TRBV2	TRBJ2-5	TGTGCCAGCAGCCTAGCGGGAGGGCAAGAGACCCAGTACTTC	CASSLAGGQETQYF
-	once	TRBV6-5	TRBJ1-1	TGTGCCAGCAGTTACATGGGAATGAACACTGAAGCTTTCTTT	CASSYMGMNTEAFF
-	once	TRBV7-9	TRBJ1-3	TGTGCCAGCAGCTTTTTCTCCCTGAGCTCTGGAAACACCATATATTTT	CASSFFSLSSGNTIYF
-	-	TRBV15	TRBJ1-4	TGTGCCACCAGCAGAGAGGGAATCGGGGATGAAAAACTGTTTTTT	CATSREGIGDEKLFF
-	few	TRBV10-3	TRBJ1-1	TGTGCCATCAGTGAGTCGATGTTTGGACAGACGAACACTGAAGCTTTCTTT	CAISESMFGQTNTEAFF
-	-	TRBV30	TRBJ2-5	TGTGCCTGGAGTGGAAACAGTGGAGAGACCCAGTACTTC	CAWSGNSGETQYF
-	-	TRBV5-1	TRBJ1-4	TGCGCCAGCAAGAAGATGGGAACCCGCGGGACTAATGAAAAACTGTTTTTT	CASKKMGTRGTNEKLFF
-	-	TRBV5-5	TRBJ1-1	TGTGCCAGCAGCTTCTCAGGGAACACTGAAGCTTTCTTT	CASSFSGNTEAFF
-	-	TRBV28	TRBJ2-4	TGTGCCAGCAGTCCTACAGGGCATCTAGCCAAAAACATTCAGTACTTC	CASSPTGHLAKNIQYF
-	-	TRBV28	TRBJ2-7	TGTGCCAGCAACACGCAATGGCAGAACCTTTACGAGCAGTACTTC	CASNTQWQNLYEQYF
TRBD2	-	TRBV19	TRBJ2-4	TGTGCCAGTAGTATGAAGGGACTAGCGGGAGGTGCTGACATTCAGTACTTC	CASSMKGLAGGADIQYF
TRBD1	-	TRBV7-3	TRBJ2-7	TGTGCCAGCAGTCTAGGGTCAGGGACAGGGGCCTACGAGCAGTACTTC	CASSLGSGTGAYEQYF
TRBD2	-	TRBV9	TRBJ2-1	TGTGCCAGCAGCGTAGCTACTAGCGGGAGTAGCTACAATGAGCAGTTCTTC	CASSVATSGSSYNEQFF
TRBD1	few	TRBV5-1	TRBJ1-6	TGCGCCAGCAGCGCCGGGACAGGGAATTCACCCCTCCACTTT	CASSAGTGNSPLHF
-	-	TRBV10-3	TRBJ2-7	TGTGCCATCAGTGGTATGGGCTACGAGCAGTACTTC	CAISGMGYEQYF
-	-	TRBV24-1	TRBJ2-3	TGTGCCACCAGTGAGGGAGGTCGGGGCACAGATACGCAGTATTTT	CATSEGGRGTDTQYF
-	-	TRBV27	TRBJ1-1	TGTGCCAGCAAAGTGAACACTGAAGCTTTCTTT	CASKVNTEAFF
-	-	TRBV29-1	TRBJ2-3	TGCAGCGTTGTGGGAGCCGAGATGGATACGCAGTATTTT	CSVVGAEMDTQYF
-	-	TRBV7-3	TRBJ2-5	TGTGCCAGCAGCACGACCCGGAGGGAGACCCAGTACTTC	CASSTTRRETQYF
-	-	TRBV15	TRBJ2-1	TGTGCCACCAGCCACGGTGGCTATGAGCAGTTCTTC	CATSHGGYEQFF
TRBD2	-	TRBV7-3	TRBJ2-1	TGTGCCAGCAGCTTACGGGCTAGCGGGAGGGCAAGTAGGGACAATGAGCAGTTCTTC	CASSLRASGRASRDNEQFF
-	-	TRBV24-1	TRBJ1-3	TGTGCCACCAGTGATTCAAGGGCTGGAAACACCATATATTTT	CATSDSRAGNTIYF
TRBD2	-	TRBV9	TRBJ2-1	TGTGCCAGCAGCGGGGCGGGACTAGCGGGAGGACATGAGCAGTTCTTC	CASSGAGLAGGHEQFF
-	-	TRBV6-2/TRBV6-3	TRBJ2-7	TGTGCCAGCAGTTATTCGGGGGGCTGGGACTCCTACGAGCAGTACTTC	CASSYSGGWDSYEQYF
-	-	TRBV7-6	TRBJ1-5	TGTGCCAGCAGCCCTCCTAAGCGCGTTCAGCCCAATCAGCCCCAGCATTTT	CASSPPKRVQPNQPQHF
TRBD2	-	TRBV7-2	TRBJ2-7	TGTGCCAGCAGCTTCCTAGCGGGATTCTACGAGCAGTACTTC	CASSFLAGFYEQYF
-	-	TRBV6-5	TRBJ2-3	TGTGCCAGCAGTTACGAACTCACAGATACGCAGTATTTT	CASSYELTDTQYF